Below, one TCR beta chain is given with its context. Its antigen remains unknown. These data originate in a study of T cell repertoires in cytomegalovirus infection. Study in general: Alongside well-studied HLA-B-restricted CMV epitopes, recently identified HLA-C-restricted CMV epitopes were also used.

V shed 4 bases and J shed 2 bases, with 21 bases lying between them. Germline CDR1 reads SGDLS; CDR2 reads YYNGEE. This CDR3 region has 17 residues. TCRdb itself ran the reads through MiXCR, one entry per CDR3 protein. The data contain fewer than 950,000 distinct CDR3 sequences, less than 35% of them singletons. The sequence was obtained from a human donor in good health (CMV status not recorded). Some clones in this sample may be carry-over from other donors' samples. The sample was cultured CD8+ T cells from PBMCs, taken from culture after CMV antigen stimulation. The rearrangement uses TRBV9 and TRBJ1-2, with a tentative D call TRBD1 (6 bases). The CDR3 loop reads CASSTRLQGPHNYGYTF. The CDR3 DNA reads as TGTGCCAGCAGCACCCGGTTACAGGGCCCCCACAACTATGGCTACACCTTC.